This is a list of T cell receptor beta chains from one sample in a study of human T cells and chemical hapten exposure. TCRdb re-derived calls from the RACE reads in MiXCR, one entry per CDR3 protein. The table lists roughly 40,000 distinct CDR3 sequences, about 9.8% of them singletons. Sequenced here: whole blood, sampled in connection with sensitization to the hapten diphenylcyclopropenone (DPC). These TCRs come from a woman in her thirties or forties with alopecia areata. Some clones in this sample may be carry-over from other donors' samples. Each CDR3 is given with its conserved first and last residue. Fields, in order: clone size, CDR3 length, J gene, V gene, D gene, CDR3 DNA, CDR3 protein. A D gene is named only where the DNA matches it firmly. Clone size is stated in some rows and not others, as once, few, many or a class when expanded.

few	14	TRBJ2-3	TRBV7-2	.	TGTGCCAGCAGCTTCTCCGTTCGCACAGATACGCAGTATTTT	CASSFSVRTDTQYF
few	15	TRBJ2-1	TRBV4-1	TRBD1	TGCGCCAGCAGCCAAGATCCGGGACAGGGAAGTGAGCAGTTCTTC	CASSQDPGQGSEQFF
many	13	TRBJ2-3	TRBV6-2/TRBV6-3	TRBD2	TGTGCCACCAAGCGGGGCAGCACAGATACGCAGTATTTT	CATKRGSTDTQYF
few	13	TRBJ2-7	TRBV5-4	TRBD1	TGTGCCAGCAGGCAGGGGGCAGAGCCCGAGCAGTACTTC	CASRQGAEPEQYF
many	12	TRBJ2-7	TRBV29-1	TRBD1	TGCAGCGCCGGGACAGGGGTGTTCGAGCAGTACTTC	CSAGTGVFEQYF
many	15	TRBJ1-4	TRBV6-6	.	TGTGCCAGCAGTTACCCCCCGGGCCTCAATGAAAAACTGTTTTTT	CASSYPPGLNEKLFF
many	15	TRBJ2-5	TRBV7-3	TRBD2	TGTGCCAGCAGCTGGCTAGCGGGGGCCCAAGAGACCCAGTACTTC	CASSWLAGAQETQYF
many	13	TRBJ2-2	TRBV6-4	.	TGTGCCAGCAGTGACAGGACCACCGGGGAGCTGTTTTTT	CASSDRTTGELFF
many	19	TRBJ2-2	TRBV7-8	TRBD2	TGTGCCAGCAGCTTAATGGGCCCGGGACTAGCGGGGAACACCGGGGAGCTGTTTTTT	CASSLMGPGLAGNTGELFF
many	15	TRBJ2-1	TRBV5-1	TRBD2	TGCGCCAGCAGCTTGAGTGGGACTAGAAACAATGAGCAGTTCTTC	CASSLSGTRNNEQFF
few	13	TRBJ1-2	TRBV12-3/TRBV12-4	.	TGTGCCAGCAGACCCGGGCCACACTATGGCTACACCTTC	CASRPGPHYGYTF
many	16	TRBJ2-2	TRBV7-2	TRBD2	TGTGCCAGCAGCTCGCATAGCGGGGAGAACACCGGGGAGCTGTTTTTT	CASSSHSGENTGELFF
.	15	TRBJ2-2	TRBV9	.	TGTGCCAGCAGCGTAGTCGGGTATAACGCCGGGGAGCTGTTTTTT	CASSVVGYNAGELFF
.	18	TRBJ1-2	TRBV9	.	TGTGCCAGCAGCTCAGGTGATGGGGGACCGGGTGCACTCTATGGCTACACCTTC	CASSSGDGGPGALYGYTF
.	14	TRBJ2-1	TRBV10-3	.	TGTGCCATCAGTGATACGGGACCCTGGGGTGAGCAGTTCTTC	CAISDTGPWGEQFF